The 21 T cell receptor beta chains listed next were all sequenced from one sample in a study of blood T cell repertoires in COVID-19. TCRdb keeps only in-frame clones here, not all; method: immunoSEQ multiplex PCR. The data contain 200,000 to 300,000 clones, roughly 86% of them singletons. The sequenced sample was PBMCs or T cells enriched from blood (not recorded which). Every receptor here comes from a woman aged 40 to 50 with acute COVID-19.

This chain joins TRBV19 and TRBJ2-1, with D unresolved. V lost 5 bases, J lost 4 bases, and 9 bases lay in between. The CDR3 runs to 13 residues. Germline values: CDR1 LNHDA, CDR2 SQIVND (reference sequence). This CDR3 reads CASSSDTYNEQFF. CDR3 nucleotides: TGTGCCAGTAGTTCCGACACATACAATGAGCAGTTCTTC.

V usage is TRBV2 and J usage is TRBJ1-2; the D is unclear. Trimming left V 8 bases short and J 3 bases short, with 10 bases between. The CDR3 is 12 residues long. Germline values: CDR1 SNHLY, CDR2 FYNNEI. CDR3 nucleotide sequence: TGTGCCAGCGTACAGCCCGACTATGGCTACACCTTC. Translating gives CASVQPDYGYTF.

CDR3 in DNA: TGTGCCAGCAGTGTACAGGGGGCTTATAATTCACCCCTCCACTTT. It specifies CASSVQGAYNSPLHF. The rearrangement uses TRBV27 and TRBJ1-6; 9 bases align to TRBD1. The germline CDR1 and CDR2 sequences are MNHEY and SMNVEV (reference sequence). V gave up 5 bases and J gave up 4 bases; unmatched junction bases: 3. This CDR3 has 15 amino acids.

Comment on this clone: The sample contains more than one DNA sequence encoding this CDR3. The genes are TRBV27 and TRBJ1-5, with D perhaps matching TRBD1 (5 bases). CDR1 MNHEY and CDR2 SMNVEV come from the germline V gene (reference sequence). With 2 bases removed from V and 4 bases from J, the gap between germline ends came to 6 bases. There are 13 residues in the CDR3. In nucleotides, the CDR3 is TGTGCCAGCAGTTTAAGGGGTAATCAGCCCCAGCATTTT. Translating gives CASSLRGNQPQHF.

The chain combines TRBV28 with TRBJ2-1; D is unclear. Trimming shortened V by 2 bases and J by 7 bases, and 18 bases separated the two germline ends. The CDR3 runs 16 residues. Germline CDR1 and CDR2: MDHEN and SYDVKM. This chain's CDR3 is CASSLVGSHPGNEQFF. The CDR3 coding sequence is TGTGCCAGCAGTTTAGTCGGCAGCCACCCGGGTAATGAGCAGTTCTTC.

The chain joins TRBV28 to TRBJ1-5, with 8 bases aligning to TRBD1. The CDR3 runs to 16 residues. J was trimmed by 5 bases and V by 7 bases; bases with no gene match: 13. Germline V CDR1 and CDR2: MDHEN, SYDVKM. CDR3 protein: CASTVGTGSPYQPQHF. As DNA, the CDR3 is TGTGCCAGCACCGTAGGGACAGGATCGCCTTATCAGCCCCAGCATTTT.

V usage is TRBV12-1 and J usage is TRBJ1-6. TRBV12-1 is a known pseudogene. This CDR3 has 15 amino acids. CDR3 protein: CASSFGGEWYSPLHF. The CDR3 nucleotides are TGTGCCAGCAGCTTCGGAGGGGAATGGTACTCACCCCTCCACTTT.

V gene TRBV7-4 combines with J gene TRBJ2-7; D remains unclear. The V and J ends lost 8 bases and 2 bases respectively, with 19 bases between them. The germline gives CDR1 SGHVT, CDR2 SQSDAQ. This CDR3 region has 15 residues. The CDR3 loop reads CASYSYVPCTYEQYF. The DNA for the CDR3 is TGTGCCAGCTATTCCTACGTTCCCTGCACCTACGAGCAGTACTTC. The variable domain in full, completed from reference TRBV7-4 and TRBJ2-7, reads GAGVSQSPRYKVAKRGRDVALRCDSISGHVTLYWYRQTLGQGSEVLTYSQSDAQRDKSGRPSGRFSAERPERSVSTLKIQRTEQGDSAVYLCASYSYVPCTYEQYFGPGTRLTVT.

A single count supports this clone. CDR3 sequence: CASSFSGRRDKNIQYF. The CDR3 DNA follows: TGTGCCAGCAGCTTTAGCGGGAGGAGGGACAAAAACATTCAGTACTTC. The chain is built from TRBV11-2 and TRBJ2-4; the match to TRBD2 covers 10 bases. Germline-derived CDR1 and CDR2 are SGHAT and FQNNGV. There are 16 residues in the CDR3. V shed 3 bases and J 3 bases; nucleotides not matched to a gene: 5.

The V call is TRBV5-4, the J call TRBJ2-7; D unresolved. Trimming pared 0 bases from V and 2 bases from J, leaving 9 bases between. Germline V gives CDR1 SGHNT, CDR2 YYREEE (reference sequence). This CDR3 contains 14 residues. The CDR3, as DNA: TGTGCCAGCAGCTTGGGCAGGCCTCCCTACGAGCAGTACTTC. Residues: CASSLGRPPYEQYF.

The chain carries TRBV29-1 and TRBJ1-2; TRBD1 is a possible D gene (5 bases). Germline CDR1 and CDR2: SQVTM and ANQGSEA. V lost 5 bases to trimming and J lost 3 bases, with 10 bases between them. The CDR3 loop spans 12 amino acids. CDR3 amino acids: CSVWGRHYGYTF. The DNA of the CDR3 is TGCAGCGTTTGGGGCCGACACTATGGCTACACCTTC.

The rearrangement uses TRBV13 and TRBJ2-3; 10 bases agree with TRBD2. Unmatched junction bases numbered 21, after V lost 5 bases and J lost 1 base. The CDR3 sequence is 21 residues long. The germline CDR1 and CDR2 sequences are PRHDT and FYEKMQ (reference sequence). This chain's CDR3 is CASSVSGLLSGRGLGTDTQYF. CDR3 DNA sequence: TGTGCCAGCAGCGTCTCTGGTCTTTTGAGCGGGAGGGGGCTCGGCACAGATACGCAGTATTTT.

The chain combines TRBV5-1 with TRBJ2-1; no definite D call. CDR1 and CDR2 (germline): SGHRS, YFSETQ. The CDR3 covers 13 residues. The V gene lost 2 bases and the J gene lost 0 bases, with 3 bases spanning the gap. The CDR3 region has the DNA TGCGCCAGCAGCTTCGGCTCCTACAATGAGCAGTTCTTC. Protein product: CASSFGSYNEQFF.

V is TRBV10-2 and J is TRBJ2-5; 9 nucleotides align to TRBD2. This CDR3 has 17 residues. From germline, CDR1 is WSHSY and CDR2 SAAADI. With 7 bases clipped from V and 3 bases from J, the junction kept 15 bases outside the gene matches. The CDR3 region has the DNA TGCGCCAGCAAATCGAGGGGAGGACTAGCGTCTAAAGAGACCCAGTACTTC. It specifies CASKSRGGLASKETQYF.

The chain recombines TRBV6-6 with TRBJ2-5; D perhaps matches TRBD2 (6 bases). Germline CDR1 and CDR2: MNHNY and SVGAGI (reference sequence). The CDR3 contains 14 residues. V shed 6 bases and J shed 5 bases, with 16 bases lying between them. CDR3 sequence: CASRRGAGWETQYF. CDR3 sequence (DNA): TGTGCCAGCAGACGCGGGGCAGGGTGGGAGACCCAGTACTTC.

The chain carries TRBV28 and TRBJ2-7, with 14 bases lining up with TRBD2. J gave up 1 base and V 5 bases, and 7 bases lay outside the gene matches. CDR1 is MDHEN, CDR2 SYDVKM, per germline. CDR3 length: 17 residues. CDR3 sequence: CASSKSGLAGGSYEQYF. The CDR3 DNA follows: TGTGCCAGCAGTAAAAGTGGACTAGCGGGAGGATCCTACGAGCAGTACTTC. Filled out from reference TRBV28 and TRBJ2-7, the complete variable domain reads DVKVTQSSRYLVKRTGEKVFLECVQDMDHENMFWYRQDPGLGLRLIYFSYDVKMKEKGDIPEGYSVSREKKERFSLILESASTNQTSMYLCASSKSGLAGGSYEQYFGPGTRLTVT.

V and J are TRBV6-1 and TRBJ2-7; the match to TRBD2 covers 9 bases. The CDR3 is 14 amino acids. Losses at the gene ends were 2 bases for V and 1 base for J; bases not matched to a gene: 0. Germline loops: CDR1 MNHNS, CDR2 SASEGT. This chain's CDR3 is CASSETSGSYEQYF. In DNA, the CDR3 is TGTGCCAGCAGTGAAACTAGCGGGTCCTACGAGCAGTACTTC.

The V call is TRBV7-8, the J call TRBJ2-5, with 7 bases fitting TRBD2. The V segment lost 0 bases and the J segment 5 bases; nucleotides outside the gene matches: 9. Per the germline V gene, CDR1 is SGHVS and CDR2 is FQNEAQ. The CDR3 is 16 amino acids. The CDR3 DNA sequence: TGTGCCAGCAGCTTAGCGATGGGACTACCCCGGGAGACCCAGTACTTC. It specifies CASSLAMGLPRETQYF. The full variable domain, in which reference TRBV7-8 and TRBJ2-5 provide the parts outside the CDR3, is GAGVSQSPRYKVAKRGQDVALRCDPISGHVSLFWYQQALGQGPEFLTYFQNEAQLDKSGLPSDRFFAERPEGSVSTLKIQRTQQEDSAVYLCASSLAMGLPRETQYFGPGTRLLVL.

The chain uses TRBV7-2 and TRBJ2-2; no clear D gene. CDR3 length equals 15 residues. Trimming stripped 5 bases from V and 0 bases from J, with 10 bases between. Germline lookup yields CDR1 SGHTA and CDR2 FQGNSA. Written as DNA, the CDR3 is TGTGCCAGCAGCAATTCGATAGCGAACACCGGGGAGCTGTTTTTT. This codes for CASSNSIANTGELFF.

The DNA of the CDR3 is TGTGCCAGCAGCCCGACATGGACCGGGGAGCTGTTTTTT. This sequence encodes CASSPTWTGELFF. This chain uses TRBV7-8 with TRBJ2-2; D is ambiguous. V lost 5 bases and J lost 5, with 9 bases in between. CDR3 size: 13 residues. Germline V gene sequence: CDR1 SGHVS, CDR2 FQNEAQ.

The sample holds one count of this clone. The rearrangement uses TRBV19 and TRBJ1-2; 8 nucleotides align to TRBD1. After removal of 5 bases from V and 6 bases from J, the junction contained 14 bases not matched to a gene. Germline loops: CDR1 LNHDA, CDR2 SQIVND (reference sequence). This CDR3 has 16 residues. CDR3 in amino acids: CASSSTDRGIGNGYTF. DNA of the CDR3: TGTGCCAGTAGTTCTACTGACAGGGGAATCGGGAATGGCTACACCTTC.